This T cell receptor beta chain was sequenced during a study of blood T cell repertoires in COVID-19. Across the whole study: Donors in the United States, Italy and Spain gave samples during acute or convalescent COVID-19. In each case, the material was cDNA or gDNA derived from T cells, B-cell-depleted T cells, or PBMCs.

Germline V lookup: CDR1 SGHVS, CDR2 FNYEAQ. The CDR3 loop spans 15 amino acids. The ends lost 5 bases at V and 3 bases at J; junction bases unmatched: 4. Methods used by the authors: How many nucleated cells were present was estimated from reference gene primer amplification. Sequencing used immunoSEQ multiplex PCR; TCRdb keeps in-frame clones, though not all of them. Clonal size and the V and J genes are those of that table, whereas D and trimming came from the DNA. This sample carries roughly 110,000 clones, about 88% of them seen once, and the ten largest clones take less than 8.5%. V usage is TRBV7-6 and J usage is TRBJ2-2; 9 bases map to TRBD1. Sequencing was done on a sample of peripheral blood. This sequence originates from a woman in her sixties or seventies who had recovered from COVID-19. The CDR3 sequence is CASSPGQGYTGELFF. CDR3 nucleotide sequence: TGTGCCAGCAGCCCCGGACAGGGGTACACCGGGGAGCTGTTTTTT.